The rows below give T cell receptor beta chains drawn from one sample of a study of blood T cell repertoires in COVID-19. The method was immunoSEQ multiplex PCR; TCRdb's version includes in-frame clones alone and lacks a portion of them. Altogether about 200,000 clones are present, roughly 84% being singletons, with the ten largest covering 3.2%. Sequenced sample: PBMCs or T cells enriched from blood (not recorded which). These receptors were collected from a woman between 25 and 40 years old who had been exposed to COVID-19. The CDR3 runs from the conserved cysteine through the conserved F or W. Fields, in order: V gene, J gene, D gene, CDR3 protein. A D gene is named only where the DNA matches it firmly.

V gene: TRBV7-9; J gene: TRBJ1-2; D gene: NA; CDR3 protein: CAGGALHYGYTF
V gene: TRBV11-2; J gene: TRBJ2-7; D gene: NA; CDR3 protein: CASSTYLGLIAYEQYF
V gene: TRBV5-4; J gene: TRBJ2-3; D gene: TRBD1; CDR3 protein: CASSLQTGVDTQYF
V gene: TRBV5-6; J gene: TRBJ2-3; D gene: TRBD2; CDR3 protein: CASSLVEVGLAGRDTQYF
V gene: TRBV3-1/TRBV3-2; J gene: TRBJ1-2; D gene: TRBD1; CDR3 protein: CASSPSSGTGTLFYGYTF
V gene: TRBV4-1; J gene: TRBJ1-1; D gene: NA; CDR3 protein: CASSQAFGEGGAEAFF
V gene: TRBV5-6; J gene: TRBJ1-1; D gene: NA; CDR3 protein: CASSPLRYENTEAFF
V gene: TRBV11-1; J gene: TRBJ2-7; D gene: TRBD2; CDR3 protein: CASSSPGLAGTYEQYF
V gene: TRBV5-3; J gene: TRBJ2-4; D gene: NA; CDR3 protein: CARSHQGIGNIQYF
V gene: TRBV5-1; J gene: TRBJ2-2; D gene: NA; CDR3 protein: CASSLGLTNTGELFF
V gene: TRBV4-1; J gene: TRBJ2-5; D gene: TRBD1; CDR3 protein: CASSQDPGQGALSRETQYF
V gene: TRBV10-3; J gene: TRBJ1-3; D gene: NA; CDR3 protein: CAIMNGQAHSGNTIYF
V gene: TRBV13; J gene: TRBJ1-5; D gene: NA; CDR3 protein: CASSLGPNQPQHF
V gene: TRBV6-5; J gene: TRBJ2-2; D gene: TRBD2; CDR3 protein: CASRGGTNTGELFF
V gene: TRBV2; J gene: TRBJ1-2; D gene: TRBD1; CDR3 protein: CASSLRTGDYYGYTF
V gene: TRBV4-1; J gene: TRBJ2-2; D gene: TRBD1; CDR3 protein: CASSQRHRGDTGELFF
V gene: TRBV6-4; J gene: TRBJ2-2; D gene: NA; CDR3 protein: CASSSTGTGELFF
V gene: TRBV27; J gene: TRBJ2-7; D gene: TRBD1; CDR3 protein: CASRLGTGYSYEQYF
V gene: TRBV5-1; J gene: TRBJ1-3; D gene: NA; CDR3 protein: CASSSDRQKSSGNTIYF
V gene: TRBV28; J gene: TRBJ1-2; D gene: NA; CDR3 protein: CAGGTGGNGYTF
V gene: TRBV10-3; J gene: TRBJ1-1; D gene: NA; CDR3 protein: CAISQKNTEAFF
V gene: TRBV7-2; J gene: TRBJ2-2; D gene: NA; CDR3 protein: CASSSRGNTGELFF
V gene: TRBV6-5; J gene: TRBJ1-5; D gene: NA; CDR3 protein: CASSYSGGGLNQPQHF
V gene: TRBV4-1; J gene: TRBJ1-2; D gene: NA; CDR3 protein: CASSQDSDSRSYTF
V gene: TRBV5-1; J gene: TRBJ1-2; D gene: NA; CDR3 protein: CASSVDSQGGYTF
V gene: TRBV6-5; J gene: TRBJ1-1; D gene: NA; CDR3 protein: CASSRPGWNTEAFF
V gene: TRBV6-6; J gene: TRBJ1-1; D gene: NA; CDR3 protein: CASSYGGGANTEAFF
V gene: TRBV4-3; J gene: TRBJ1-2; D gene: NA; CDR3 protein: CASSQEQQHYYGYTF